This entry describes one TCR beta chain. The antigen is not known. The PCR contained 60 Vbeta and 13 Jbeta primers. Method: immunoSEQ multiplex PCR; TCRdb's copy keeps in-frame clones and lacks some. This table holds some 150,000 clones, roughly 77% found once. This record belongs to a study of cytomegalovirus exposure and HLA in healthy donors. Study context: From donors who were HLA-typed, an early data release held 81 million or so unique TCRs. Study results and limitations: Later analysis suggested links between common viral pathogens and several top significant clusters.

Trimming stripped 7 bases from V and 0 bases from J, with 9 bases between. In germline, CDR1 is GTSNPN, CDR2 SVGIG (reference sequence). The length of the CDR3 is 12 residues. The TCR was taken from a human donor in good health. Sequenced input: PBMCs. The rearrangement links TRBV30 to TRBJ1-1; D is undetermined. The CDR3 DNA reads TGTGCCTCAGGTCACCTGAACACTGAAGCTTTCTTT. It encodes CASGHLNTEAFF. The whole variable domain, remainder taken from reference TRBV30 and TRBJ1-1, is SQTIHQWPATLVQPVGSPLSLECTVEGTSNPNLYWYRQAAGRGLQLLFYSVGIGQISSEVPQNLSASRPQDRQFILSSKKLLLSDSGFYLCASGHLNTEAFFGQGTRLTVV.